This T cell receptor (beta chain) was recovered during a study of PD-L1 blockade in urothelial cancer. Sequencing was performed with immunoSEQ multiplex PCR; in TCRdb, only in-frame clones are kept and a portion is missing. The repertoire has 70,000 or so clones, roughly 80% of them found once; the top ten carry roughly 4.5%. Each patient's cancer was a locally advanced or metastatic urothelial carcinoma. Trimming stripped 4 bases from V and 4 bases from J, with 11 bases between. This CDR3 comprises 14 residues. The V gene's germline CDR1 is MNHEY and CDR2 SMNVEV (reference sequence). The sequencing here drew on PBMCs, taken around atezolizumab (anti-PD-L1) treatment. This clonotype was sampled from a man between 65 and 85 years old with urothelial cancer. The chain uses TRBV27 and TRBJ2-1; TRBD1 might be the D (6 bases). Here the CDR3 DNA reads TGTGCCAGCAGTTCCGGGACAAAGTACAATGAGCAGTTCTTC. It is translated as CASSSGTKYNEQFF.